Listed here are 16 T cell receptor beta chains from one sample, sequenced in a study of T cells in Graves' hyperthyroidism and ophthalmopathy. What was amplified from RNA transcripts were TCR beta CDR3 regions. A first-round RT-PCR of the TCR CDR3 used the HTBI primer set. MiXCR was run by TCRdb on the multiplex PCR reads, yielding one entry per CDR3 protein. Of some 600,000 distinct CDR3 sequences in the sample, approximately 15% are singletons; the top ten hold almost 6%. The sequenced sample was blood. These TCRs come from a woman in her twenties or thirties with Graves' hyperthyroidism that later progressed to Graves' ophthalmopathy.

This sequence joins TRBV4-1 and TRBJ1-2; weak D call: TRBD1 (5 bases). From germline, CDR1 is MGHRA and CDR2 YSYEKL. With 0 bases removed from V and 0 bases from J, the gap between germline ends came to 5 bases. This CDR3 is 14 amino acids long. The CDR3 is CASSQEDTNYGYTF. CDR3 DNA sequence: TGCGCCAGCAGCCAAGAGGACACTAACTATGGCTACACCTTC.

This clonotype has at least ten counts. CDR3: CSTKPGTGQELPQHF. CDR3 nucleotide sequence: TGCAGTACTAAACCAGGGACTGGGCAGGAGCTGCCCCAGCATTTT. This chain links TRBV20-1 with TRBJ1-5, with D possibly TRBD1 on 5 matching bases. The V gene lost 8 bases and the J gene lost 9 bases, with 26 bases spanning the gap. Germline V CDR1 and CDR2: DFQATT, SNEGSKA (reference sequence). This CDR3 has 15 amino acids.

This clonotype was recorded at least ten times. V and J are TRBV2 and TRBJ1-4; 7 bases are a match to TRBD1. V gave up 5 bases and J gave up 5 bases; unmatched junction bases: 8. The CDR3 extends over 15 amino acids. Germline V lookup: CDR1 SNHLY, CDR2 FYNNEI. CDR3 in amino acids: CASSRDSGINEKLFF. The CDR3 DNA reads as TGTGCCAGCAGTCGGGACAGTGGAATCAATGAAAAACTGTTTTTT. The full variable domain, its missing parts supplied by reference TRBV2 and TRBJ1-4, is EPEVTQTPSHQVTQMGQEVILRCVPISNHLYFYWYRQILGQKVEFLVSFYNNEISEKSEIFDDQFSVERPDGSNFTLKIRSTKLEDSAMYFCASSRDSGINEKLFFGSGTQLSVL.

The table lists this clonotype with a few counts. The chain links TRBV2 to TRBJ1-2; maybe TRBD1 (6 bases). Germline V gene sequence: CDR1 SNHLY, CDR2 FYNNEI. V was trimmed by 10 bases and J by 4 bases, leaving 16 bases between them. The CDR3 is 13 amino acids. CDR3 bases: TGTGCCACCCAAGGGGGGCTGAGCTATGGCTACACCTTC. Translation gives CATQGGLSYGYTF.

This clonotype was seen a handful of times. The chain combines TRBV9 with TRBJ2-7; TRBD1 is a possible D gene (6 bases). This CDR3 comprises 15 residues. Germline CDR1 is SGDLS and CDR2 is YYNGEE. Trimming removed 3 bases from V and 2 bases from J, with 15 bases in between. CDR3 nucleotide sequence: TGTGCCAGCAGCGAGGAAACAGGGTGGGCCTACGAGCAGTACTTC. Amino acid sequence: CASSEETGWAYEQYF.

Many counts were recorded for this clonotype. V usage is TRBV7-2 and J usage is TRBJ2-7; 7 positions agree with TRBD1. V was pared by 5 bases and J by 4 bases, with 11 bases of the junction left unmatched. CDR3 length: 15 residues. Germline CDR1 SGHTA, CDR2 FQGNSA. The CDR3 DNA sequence: TGTGCCAGCAGCCACTTCGAGGGGGCCCTTTACGAGCAGTACTTC. Translating gives CASSHFEGALYEQYF.

This clonotype came up a few times. The V call is TRBV5-4, the J call TRBJ2-1; D remains unclear. CDR3 length: 15 amino acids. CDR1 SGHNT and CDR2 YYREEE come from the germline V gene (reference sequence). With 0 bases removed from V and 6 bases from J, the gap between germline ends came to 13 bases. CDR3 coding DNA: TGTGCCAGCAGCTTGGCCGTGGGTAGCAGCAATGAGCAGTTCTTC. The encoded protein is CASSLAVGSSNEQFF.

The chain couples TRBV30 to TRBJ2-1; 9 positions match TRBD2. Germline values: CDR1 GTSNPN, CDR2 SVGIG (reference sequence). The CDR3 covers 14 residues. Trimming cost V 5 bases and J 7 bases; bases outside gene matches: 9. CDR3 sequence (DNA): TGTGCCTGGTCACTAGCGGGTGGATGGAATGAGCAGTTCTTC. This gives the protein CAWSLAGGWNEQFF.

This clonotype was counted ten times or more. This chain connects TRBV12-3 or TRBV12-4 to TRBJ2-3; D call uncertain. The CDR3 has 16 amino acids. V shed 2 bases and J shed 2 bases, with 14 bases lying between them. CDR3 nucleotide sequence: TGTGCCAGCAGTTTACGTGGCCCGCCGGACACAGATACGCAGTATTTT. Protein: CASSLRGPPDTDTQYF.

The sample holds many counts of this clonotype. The chain is built from TRBV30 and TRBJ2-2; D is perhaps TRBD1 or TRBD2 (5 bases each). The V and J ends lost 3 bases and 6 bases respectively, with 17 bases between them. The CDR3 covers 15 residues. In germline, CDR1 is GTSNPN, CDR2 SVGIG (reference sequence). Here the CDR3 reads CAWSQGPGRSGELFF. The DNA of the CDR3 is TGTGCCTGGAGCCAGGGACCGGGGCGGTCCGGGGAGCTGTTTTTT.

Comments on this clonotype: Since a much larger clone is just one base distant, this may be a read error. This chain links TRBV12-3 or TRBV12-4 with TRBJ1-1, with a tentative D call TRBD1 (6 bases). CDR3 length: 20 amino acids. As DNA, the CDR3 is TGTGCCAGCAGCTTAGGAGCGAGGAGTCGCGGGGGCTCAATGAACACTGAAGCTTTATTT. Translation gives CASSLGARSRGGSMNTEALF.

Of note for this clonotype: The germline gene is not matched at one end of the junction; a read error may be the cause. This chain uses TRBV12-3 or TRBV12-4 with TRBJ2-1; tentatively, D is TRBD1 (6 bases). The CDR3 sequence is 14 residues long. CDR3 in DNA: TGTGCCGGCAGTTTGGGGACACGGAGAGGGGAGCAGTTCTTC. It is translated as CAGSLGTRRGEQFF.

Only a few counts were recorded for this clonotype. V is TRBV20-1 and J is TRBJ2-5; D might be TRBD1 or TRBD2, each matching 5 bases. The CDR3 contains 15 residues. Germline values: CDR1 DFQATT, CDR2 SNEGSKA (reference sequence). Trimming took off 8 bases at V and 0 bases at J, with 19 bases between the two ends. In nucleotides, the CDR3 is TGCAGTTCTCCGAAGGCAGGGACCTACCAAGAGACCCAGTACTTC. Protein product: CSSPKAGTYQETQYF.

This clonotype was detected many times. The chain combines TRBV4-1 with TRBJ2-7; 9 nucleotides match TRBD2. The germline V gene encodes CDR1 MGHRA and CDR2 YSYEKL. The CDR3 runs to 14 residues. The V gene end was trimmed by 3 bases and the J gene end by 0 bases; junction bases not matched to a gene: 0. The DNA for the CDR3 is TGCGCCAGCAGCCAGCGGGAGGGCTCCTACGAGCAGTACTTC. Translating it yields CASSQREGSYEQYF.

This clonotype has a count of ten or more. The rearrangement links TRBV7-2 to TRBJ2-2; D possibly matches TRBD1 or TRBD2 (5 bases each). The CDR3 spans 18 residues. With 5 bases removed from V and 0 bases from J, the gap between germline ends came to 19 bases. Germline CDR1 and CDR2: SGHTA and FQGNSA. CDR3 residues: CASSPLGQRPPNTGELFF. CDR3 DNA sequence: TGTGCCAGCAGCCCCTTGGGGCAGCGGCCCCCGAACACCGGGGAGCTGTTTTTT.

This clonotype was found many times. V usage is TRBV4-1 and J usage is TRBJ1-1; D not resolved. The CDR3 has 13 amino acids. Trimming removed 8 bases at V and 6 bases at J, with 16 bases between. The germline gives CDR1 MGHRA, CDR2 YSYEKL. The CDR3 loop reads CASVGETVPEAFF. The CDR3 nucleotides read TGCGCCAGCGTGGGAGAGACGGTACCTGAAGCTTTCTTT.